This T cell receptor (beta chain) was identified during a study of blood T cells in healthy people across ages. The sample holds a few counts of this clonotype. What it recognizes is unknown. The CDR3 sequence is 16 residues long. Germline lookup yields CDR1 SGDLS and CDR2 YYNGEE. Using a J-beta primer mix together with a sample-barcoded 5' primer, a second PCR was run for roughly 6 to 12 cycles. TCRdb itself ran the 5' RACE reads through MiXCR, one entry per CDR3 protein. This sample has approximately 290,000 distinct CDR3 sequences, with 25% to 30% found just once. Study-level findings and limits: More naive CD4+ cells and higher diversity were found in long-lived than in aged donors.

The sequencing sample was made of blood. This sequence was found in a woman between 65 and 79 years old in good health. V and J are TRBV9 and TRBJ2-5; a possible D gene is TRBD1 (5 bases). Gene TRBJ2-7 matches the end of the DNA better, so the J call may be wrong. CDR3 loop: CASSVDEAGWLGEQYF. In DNA form, the CDR3 reads TGTGCCAGCAGCGTAGACGAAGCAGGGTGGTTAGGCGAGCAGTACTTC.